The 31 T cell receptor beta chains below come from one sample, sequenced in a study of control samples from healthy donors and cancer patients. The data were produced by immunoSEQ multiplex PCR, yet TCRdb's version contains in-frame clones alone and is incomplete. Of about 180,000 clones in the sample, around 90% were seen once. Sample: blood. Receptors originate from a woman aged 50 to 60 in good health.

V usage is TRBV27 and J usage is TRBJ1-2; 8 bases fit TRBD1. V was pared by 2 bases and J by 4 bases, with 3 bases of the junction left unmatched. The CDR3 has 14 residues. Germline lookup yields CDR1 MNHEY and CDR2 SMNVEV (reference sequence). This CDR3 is CASSLGQGPYGYTF. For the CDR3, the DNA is TGTGCCAGCAGTTTAGGACAGGGACCCTATGGCTACACCTTC.

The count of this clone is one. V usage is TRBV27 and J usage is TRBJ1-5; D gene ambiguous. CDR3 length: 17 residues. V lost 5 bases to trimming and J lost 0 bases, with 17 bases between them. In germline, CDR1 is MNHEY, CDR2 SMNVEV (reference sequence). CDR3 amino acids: CASSLRGPHVSNQPQHF. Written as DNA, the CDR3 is TGTGCCAGCAGTCTTCGCGGACCCCATGTTAGCAATCAGCCCCAGCATTTT.

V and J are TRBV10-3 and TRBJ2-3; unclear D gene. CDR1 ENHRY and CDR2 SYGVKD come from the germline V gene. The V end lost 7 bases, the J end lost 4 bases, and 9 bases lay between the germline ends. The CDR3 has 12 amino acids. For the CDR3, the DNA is TGTGCCATCACCCCGGGCTCAGATACGCAGTATTTT. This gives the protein CAITPGSDTQYF.

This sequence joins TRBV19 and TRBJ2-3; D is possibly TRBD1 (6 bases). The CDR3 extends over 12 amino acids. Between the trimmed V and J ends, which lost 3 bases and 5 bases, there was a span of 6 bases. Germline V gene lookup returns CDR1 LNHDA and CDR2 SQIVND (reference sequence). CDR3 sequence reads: CASSIRGDTQYF. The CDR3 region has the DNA TGTGCCAGTAGTATCAGGGGAGATACGCAGTATTTT.

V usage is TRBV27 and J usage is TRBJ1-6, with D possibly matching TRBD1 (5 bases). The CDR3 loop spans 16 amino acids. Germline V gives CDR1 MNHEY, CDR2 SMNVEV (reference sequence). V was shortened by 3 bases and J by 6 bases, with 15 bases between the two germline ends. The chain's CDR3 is CASSFTSGSGNSPLHF. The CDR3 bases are TGTGCCAGCAGTTTTACATCAGGGTCCGGTAATTCACCCCTCCACTTT.

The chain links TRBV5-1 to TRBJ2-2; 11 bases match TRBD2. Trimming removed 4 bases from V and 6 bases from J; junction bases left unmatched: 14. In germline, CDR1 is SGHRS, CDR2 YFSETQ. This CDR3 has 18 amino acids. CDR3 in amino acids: CASSREVAGGPLAGELFF. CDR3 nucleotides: TGCGCCAGCAGCCGCGAAGTAGCGGGAGGGCCATTGGCCGGGGAGCTGTTTTTT.

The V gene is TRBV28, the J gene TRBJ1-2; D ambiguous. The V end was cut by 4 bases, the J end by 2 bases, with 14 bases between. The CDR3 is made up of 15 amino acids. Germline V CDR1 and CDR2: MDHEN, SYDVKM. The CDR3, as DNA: TGTGCCAGCAGTTCCGGCGGCAGGACCAACTATGGCTACACCTTC. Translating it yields CASSSGGRTNYGYTF.

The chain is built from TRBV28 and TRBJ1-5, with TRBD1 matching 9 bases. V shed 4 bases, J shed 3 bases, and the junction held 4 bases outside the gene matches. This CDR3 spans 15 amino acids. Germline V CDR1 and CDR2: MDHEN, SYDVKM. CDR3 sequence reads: CASSSQQGANQPQHF. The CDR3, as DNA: TGTGCCAGCAGTTCCCAACAGGGGGCCAATCAGCCCCAGCATTTT. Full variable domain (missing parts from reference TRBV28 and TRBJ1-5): DVKVTQSSRYLVKRTGEKVFLECVQDMDHENMFWYRQDPGLGLRLIYFSYDVKMKEKGDIPEGYSVSREKKERFSLILESASTNQTSMYLCASSSQQGANQPQHFGDGTRLSIL.

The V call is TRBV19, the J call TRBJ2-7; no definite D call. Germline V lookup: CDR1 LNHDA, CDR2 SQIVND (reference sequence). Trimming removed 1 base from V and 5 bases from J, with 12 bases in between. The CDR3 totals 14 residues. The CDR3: CASSIGGGMDEQYF. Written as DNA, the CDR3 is TGTGCCAGTAGTATAGGAGGTGGGATGGACGAGCAGTACTTC.

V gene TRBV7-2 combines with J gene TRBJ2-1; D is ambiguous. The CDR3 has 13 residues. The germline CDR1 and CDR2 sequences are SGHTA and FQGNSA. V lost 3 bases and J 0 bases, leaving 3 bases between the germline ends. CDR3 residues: CASSFFSYNEQFF. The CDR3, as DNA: TGTGCCAGCAGCTTTTTCTCCTACAATGAGCAGTTCTTC.

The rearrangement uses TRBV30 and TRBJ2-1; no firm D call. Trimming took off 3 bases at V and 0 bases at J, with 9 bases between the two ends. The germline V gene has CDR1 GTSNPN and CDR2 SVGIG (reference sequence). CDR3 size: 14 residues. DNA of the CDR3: TGTGCCTGGAGCCCCATGAGCTCCTACAATGAGCAGTTCTTC. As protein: CAWSPMSSYNEQFF.

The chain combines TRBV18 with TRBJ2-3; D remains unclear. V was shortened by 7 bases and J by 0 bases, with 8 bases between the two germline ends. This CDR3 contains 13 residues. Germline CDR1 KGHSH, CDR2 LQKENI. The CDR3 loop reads CASLTGSTDTQYF. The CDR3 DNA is TGTGCCAGCTTGACGGGTAGCACAGATACGCAGTATTTT.

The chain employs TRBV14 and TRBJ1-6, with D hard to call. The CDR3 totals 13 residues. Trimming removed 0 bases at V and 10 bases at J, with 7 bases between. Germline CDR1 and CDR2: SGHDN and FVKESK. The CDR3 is CASSQEGRSPLHF. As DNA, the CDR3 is TGTGCCAGCAGCCAAGAAGGGCGGTCACCCCTCCACTTT.

The CDR3 spells CASSLRTEDGYTF. In DNA, the CDR3 is TGCGCCAGCAGCCTTCGGACGGAAGATGGCTACACCTTC. The chain joins TRBV5-1 to TRBJ1-2; D call uncertain. Germline CDR1 SGHRS, CDR2 YFSETQ. The CDR3 extends over 13 amino acids. V lost 4 bases to trimming and J lost 6 bases, with 13 bases between them.

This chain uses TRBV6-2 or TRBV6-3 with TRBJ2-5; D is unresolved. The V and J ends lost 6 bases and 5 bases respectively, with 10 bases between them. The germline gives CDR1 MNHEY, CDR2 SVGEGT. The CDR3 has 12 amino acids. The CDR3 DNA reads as TGTGCCAGCAGCCCAAATTCGGAGACCCAGTACTTC. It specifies CASSPNSETQYF.

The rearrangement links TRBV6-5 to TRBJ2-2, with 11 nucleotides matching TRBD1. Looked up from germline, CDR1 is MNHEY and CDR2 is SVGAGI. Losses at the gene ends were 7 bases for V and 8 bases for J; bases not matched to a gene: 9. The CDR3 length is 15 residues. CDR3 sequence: CASTGGTGGGGELFF. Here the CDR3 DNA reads TGTGCCAGCACCGGCGGGACAGGGGGTGGGGGGGAGCTGTTTTTT.

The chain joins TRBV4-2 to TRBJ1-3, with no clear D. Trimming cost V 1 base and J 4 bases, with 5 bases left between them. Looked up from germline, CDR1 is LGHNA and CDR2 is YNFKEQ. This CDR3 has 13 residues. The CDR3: CASSQAGGNTIYF. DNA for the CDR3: TGTGCCAGCAGCCAAGCAGGAGGAAACACCATATATTTT.

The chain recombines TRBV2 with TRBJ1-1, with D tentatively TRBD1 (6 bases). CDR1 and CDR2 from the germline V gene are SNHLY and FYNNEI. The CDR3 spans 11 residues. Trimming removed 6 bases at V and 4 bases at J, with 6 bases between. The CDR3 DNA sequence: TGTGCCAGCAGAGGGGGCACTGAAGCTTTCTTT. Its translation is CASRGGTEAFF.

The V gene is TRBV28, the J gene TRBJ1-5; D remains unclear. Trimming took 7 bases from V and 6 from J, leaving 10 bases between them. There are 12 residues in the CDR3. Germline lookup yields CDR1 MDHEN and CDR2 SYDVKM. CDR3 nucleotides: TGTGCCAGCACCACGACCCTTCAGCCCCAGCATTTT. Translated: CASTTTLQPQHF.

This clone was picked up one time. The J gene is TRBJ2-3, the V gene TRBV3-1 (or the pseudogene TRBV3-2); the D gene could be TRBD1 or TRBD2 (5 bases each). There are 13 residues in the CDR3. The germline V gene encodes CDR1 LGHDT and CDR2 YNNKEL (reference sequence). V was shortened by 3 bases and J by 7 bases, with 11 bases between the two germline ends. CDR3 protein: CASSHPRDHTQYF. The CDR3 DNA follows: TGTGCCAGCAGCCACCCAAGGGACCATACGCAGTATTTT.

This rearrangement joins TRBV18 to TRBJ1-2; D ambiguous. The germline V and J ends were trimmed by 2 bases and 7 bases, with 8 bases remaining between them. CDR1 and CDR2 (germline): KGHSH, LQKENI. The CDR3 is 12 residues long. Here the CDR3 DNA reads TGTGCCAGCTCACCAGGACGAGGTGGCTACACCTTC. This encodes CASSPGRGGYTF.

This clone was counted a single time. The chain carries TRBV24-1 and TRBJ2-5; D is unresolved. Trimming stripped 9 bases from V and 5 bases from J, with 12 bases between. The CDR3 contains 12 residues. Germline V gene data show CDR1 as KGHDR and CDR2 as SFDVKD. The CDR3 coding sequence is TGTGCCACCGGCCTAGATGGGGAGACCCAGTACTTC. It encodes CATGLDGETQYF.

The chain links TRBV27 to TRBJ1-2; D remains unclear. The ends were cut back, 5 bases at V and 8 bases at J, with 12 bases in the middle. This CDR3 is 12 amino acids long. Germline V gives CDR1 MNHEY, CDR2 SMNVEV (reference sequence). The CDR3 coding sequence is TGTGCCAGCAGTCTCAACGGGTTAGGCTACACCTTC. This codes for CASSLNGLGYTF.

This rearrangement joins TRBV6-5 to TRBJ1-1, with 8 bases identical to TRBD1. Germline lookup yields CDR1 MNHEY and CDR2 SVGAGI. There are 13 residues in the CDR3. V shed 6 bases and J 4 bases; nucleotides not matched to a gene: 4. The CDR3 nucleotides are TGTGCCAGCAGACAGACAGGGGTCACTGAAGCTTTCTTT. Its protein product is CASRQTGVTEAFF.

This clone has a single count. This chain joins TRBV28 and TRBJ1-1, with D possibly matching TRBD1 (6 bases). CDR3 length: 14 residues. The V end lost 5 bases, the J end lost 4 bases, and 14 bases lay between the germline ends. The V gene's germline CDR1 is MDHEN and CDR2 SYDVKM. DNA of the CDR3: TGTGCCAGCAGTGCACAGGGTAAAGGCACTGAAGCTTTCTTT. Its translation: CASSAQGKGTEAFF.

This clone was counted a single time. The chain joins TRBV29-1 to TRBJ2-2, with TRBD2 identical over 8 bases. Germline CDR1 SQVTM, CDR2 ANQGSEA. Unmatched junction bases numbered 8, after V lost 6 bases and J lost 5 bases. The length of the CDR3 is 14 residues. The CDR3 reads CSVKYSGVTGELFF. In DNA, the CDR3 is TGCAGCGTGAAATATAGCGGGGTAACCGGGGAGCTGTTTTTT.

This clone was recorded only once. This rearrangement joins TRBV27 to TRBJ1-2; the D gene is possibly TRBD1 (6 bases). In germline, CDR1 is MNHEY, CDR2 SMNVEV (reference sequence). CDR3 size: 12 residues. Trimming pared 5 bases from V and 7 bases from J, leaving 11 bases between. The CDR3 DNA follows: TGTGCCAGCAGTCCGACAGGAGGTGGCTACACCTTC. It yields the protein CASSPTGGGYTF.

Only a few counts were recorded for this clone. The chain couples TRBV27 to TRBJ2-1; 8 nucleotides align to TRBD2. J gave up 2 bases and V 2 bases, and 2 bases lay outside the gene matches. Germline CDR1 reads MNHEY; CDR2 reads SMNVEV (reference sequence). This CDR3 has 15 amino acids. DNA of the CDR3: TGTGCCAGCAGTTTAGGGCGGGGGGCCTACAATGAGCAGTTCTTC. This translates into CASSLGRGAYNEQFF.

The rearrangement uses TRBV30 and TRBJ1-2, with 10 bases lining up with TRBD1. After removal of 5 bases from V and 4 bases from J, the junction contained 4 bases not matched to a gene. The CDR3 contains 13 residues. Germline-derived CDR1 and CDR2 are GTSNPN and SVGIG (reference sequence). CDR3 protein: CAWGQGEGYGYTF. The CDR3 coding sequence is TGTGCCTGGGGACAGGGGGAGGGCTATGGCTACACCTTC.

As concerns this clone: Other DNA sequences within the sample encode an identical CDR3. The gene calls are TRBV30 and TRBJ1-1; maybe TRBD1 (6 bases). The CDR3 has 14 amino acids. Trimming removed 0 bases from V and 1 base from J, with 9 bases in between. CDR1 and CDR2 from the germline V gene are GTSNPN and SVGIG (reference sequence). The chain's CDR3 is CAWSVGRGNTEAFF. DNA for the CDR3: TGTGCCTGGAGTGTTGGCAGGGGGAACACTGAAGCTTTCTTT.

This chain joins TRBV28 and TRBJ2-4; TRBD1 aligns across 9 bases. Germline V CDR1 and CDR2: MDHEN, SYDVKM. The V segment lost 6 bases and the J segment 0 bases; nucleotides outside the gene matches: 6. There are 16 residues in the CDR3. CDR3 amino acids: CASSLTGGAAKNIQYF. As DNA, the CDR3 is TGTGCCAGCAGCCTAACAGGGGGCGCAGCCAAAAACATTCAGTACTTC.